This T cell receptor beta chain was captured in a study of blood T cell repertoires in COVID-19. Across the whole study: From T cells, B-cell-depleted T cells, or PBMCs came the material, which was cDNA or gDNA.

This clone showed up just a few times. The ends were cut back, 5 bases at V and 8 bases at J, with 24 bases in the middle. CDR3 size: 16 residues. Germline-derived CDR1 and CDR2 are SNHLY and FYNNEI. Method: immunoSEQ multiplex PCR; TCRdb's copy keeps in-frame clones and lacks some. The data show roughly 100,000 clones, 65% to 90% seen once. The sequenced sample consisted of peripheral blood. This sequence originates from a man of 80 years or more with acute or convalescent COVID-19. The chain couples TRBV2 to TRBJ1-1, with D maybe TRBD1 (6 bases). The CDR3 DNA reads as TGTGCCAGCAGTTTACAGGGCACCCCAGGGTCAAACGAAGCTTTCTTT. Translation: CASSLQGTPGSNEAFF.